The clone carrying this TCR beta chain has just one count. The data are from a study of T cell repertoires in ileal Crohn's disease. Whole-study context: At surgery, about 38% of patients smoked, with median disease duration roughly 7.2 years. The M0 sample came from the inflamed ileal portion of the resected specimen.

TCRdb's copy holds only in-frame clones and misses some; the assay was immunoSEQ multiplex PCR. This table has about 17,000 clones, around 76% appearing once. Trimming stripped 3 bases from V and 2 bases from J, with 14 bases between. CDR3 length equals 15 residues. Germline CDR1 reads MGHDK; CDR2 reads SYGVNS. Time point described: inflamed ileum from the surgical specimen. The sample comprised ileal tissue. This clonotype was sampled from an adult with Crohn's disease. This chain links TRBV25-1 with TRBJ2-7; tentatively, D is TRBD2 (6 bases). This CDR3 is CASSEPPTRPYEQYF. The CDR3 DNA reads TGTGCCAGCAGTGAGCCGCCGACTAGGCCCTACGAGCAGTACTTC.